This TCR beta chain was captured in a study of T cells after yellow fever vaccination. TCRdb re-called the 5' RACE reads with MiXCR, one entry per CDR3 protein. The repertoire holds about 550,000 distinct CDR3 sequences, approximately 21% seen once, with 13% to 15% in the top ten. Trimming removed 4 bases from V and 0 bases from J, with 9 bases in between. This CDR3 spans 14 amino acids. Per germline, CDR1 SQVTM and CDR2 ANQGSEA. This TCR came from a man aged 25 to 40 who received the YFV17D yellow fever vaccine. The material was PBMCs, obtained 15 days after the yellow fever booster vaccination. The rearrangement joins TRBV29-1 to TRBJ2-2; D is ambiguous. The CDR3 loop reads CSVVSNSNTGELFF. CDR3 DNA: TGCAGCGTTGTCTCAAATTCGAACACCGGGGAGCTGTTTTTT.